The 26 T cell receptor beta chains below were found in one sample sequenced in a study of early T cells in non-severe SARS-CoV-2 infection. TCRdb reanalysed the 5' RACE reads using MiXCR and keeps one entry per CDR3 protein. The sample consists of tens of thousands of distinct CDR3 sequences, 10% to 15% of them appearing once. Material: whole blood. These receptors came from an adult who was a healthcare worker with PCR-confirmed SARS-CoV-2 infection or an uninfected control (not recorded which).

This clonotype was counted ten times or more. The rearrangement joins TRBV20-1 to TRBJ1-6, with D possibly being TRBD1 (6 bases). Trimming took off 3 bases at V and 8 bases at J, with 14 bases between the two ends. CDR3 length: 14 amino acids. From germline, CDR1 is DFQATT and CDR2 SNEGSKA (reference sequence). The CDR3, as DNA: TGCAGTGCTAGCCCGGGACAAAACTATTCACCCCTCCACTTT. This sequence encodes CSASPGQNYSPLHF.

This clonotype was recorded many times. The CDR3 sequence is CASARGYNSPLHF. DNA of the CDR3: TGTGCCAGCGCCCGGGGCTATAATTCACCCCTCCACTTT. The chain recombines TRBV27 with TRBJ1-6; D unresolved. The CDR3 is made up of 13 amino acids. Germline V lookup: CDR1 MNHEY, CDR2 SMNVEV (reference sequence). The V end lost 8 bases, the J end lost 3 bases, and 8 bases lay between the germline ends.

There are many counts of this clonotype. The V and J genes are TRBV4-2 and TRBJ2-3; 12 bases are shared with TRBD2. CDR1 and CDR2 from the germline V gene are LGHNA and YNFKEQ. There are 19 residues in the CDR3. The junction had 10 bases not matched to a gene; V was cut back by 0 bases and J by 3 bases. The CDR3 spells CASSQDWASGGEGTDTQYF. For the CDR3, the DNA is TGTGCCAGCAGCCAAGACTGGGCTAGCGGGGGGGAAGGGACAGATACGCAGTATTTT.

This clonotype has a count of ten or more. The J gene is TRBJ2-7, the V gene TRBV13, with a possible D match to TRBD1 (6 bases). There are 16 residues in the CDR3. Trimming took 0 bases from V and 3 from J, leaving 15 bases between them. Per the germline V gene, CDR1 is PRHDT and CDR2 is FYEKMQ (reference sequence). The CDR3 here is CASSLGARGRGYEQYF. The CDR3 coding sequence is TGTGCCAGCAGCTTAGGTGCCAGGGGTAGGGGCTACGAGCAGTACTTC. The whole variable domain, filled in from reference TRBV13 and TRBJ2-7, reads AAGVIQSPRHLIKEKRETATLKCYPIPRHDTVYWYQQGPGQDPQFLISFYEKMQSDKGSIPDRFSAQQFSDYHSELNMSSLELGDSALYFCASSLGARGRGYEQYFGPGTRLTVT.

In this sample, this clonotype turned up many times. Written as DNA, the CDR3 is TGTGCCAGCAGCCCCGGGACACCGCTTTTATCCGAGCAGTACTTC. Amino acid sequence: CASSPGTPLLSEQYF. This chain connects TRBV3-1 to TRBJ2-7, with D tentatively TRBD1 (6 bases). This CDR3 comprises 15 residues. Per germline, CDR1 LGHDT and CDR2 YNNKEL (reference sequence). Deletions cut 4 bases from V and 6 bases from J, with 19 bases between.

This clonotype showed up many times. The CDR3 nucleotides read TGTGCCAGCAGACTTCGTTTTTCGGCGGGGTCGATGAATGAGCAGTTCTTC. Amino acid sequence: CASRLRFSAGSMNEQFF. V gene TRBV2 combines with J gene TRBJ2-1; possibly TRBD2 for D (6 bases). The CDR3 contains 17 residues. The germline V and J ends were trimmed by 6 bases and 7 bases, with 25 bases remaining between them. Germline loops: CDR1 SNHLY, CDR2 FYNNEI.

This clonotype showed up many times. This rearrangement joins TRBV12-3 or TRBV12-4 to TRBJ2-3, with TRBD2 matching 8 bases. The CDR3 covers 15 residues. Unmatched junction bases numbered 9, after V lost 6 bases and J lost 4 bases. As DNA, the CDR3 is TGTGCCAGCAGAGATGGACTAGCTGGAGCAGATACGCAGTATTTT. It yields the protein CASRDGLAGADTQYF.

This clonotype showed up many times. The chain joins TRBV12-3 or TRBV12-4 to TRBJ2-2; D possibly corresponds to TRBD2 (5 bases). CDR3 size: 13 residues. Between the trimmed V and J ends, which lost 6 bases and 3 bases, there was a span of 8 bases. DNA of the CDR3: TGTGCCAGCAGCCGAGGGTACACCGGGGAGCTGTTTTTT. It translates to CASSRGYTGELFF.

This clonotype was seen at least ten times. The V call is TRBV4-2, the J call TRBJ2-7; possible D gene TRBD2, 7 bases. From germline, CDR1 is LGHNA and CDR2 YNFKEQ. The length of the CDR3 is 18 residues. The V end was cut by 1 base, the J end by 3 bases, with 22 bases between. CDR3 region: CASSQAPPRGGAVYEQYF. CDR3 in DNA: TGTGCCAGCAGCCAAGCCCCCCCTAGGGGGGGGGCCGTCTACGAGCAGTACTTC.

This chain uses TRBV6-1 with TRBJ2-3; D gene unclear. In germline, CDR1 is MNHNS, CDR2 SASEGT. With 1 base removed from V and 2 bases from J, the gap between germline ends came to 7 bases. This CDR3 is built from 14 residues. The CDR3: CASSEGPNTDTQYF. The DNA for the CDR3 is TGTGCCAGCAGTGAAGGACCCAACACAGATACGCAGTATTTT.

A few counts support this clonotype. The V gene is TRBV11-1, the J gene TRBJ2-3; D ambiguous. Trimming took off 9 bases at V and 5 bases at J, with 9 bases between the two ends. This CDR3 region has 11 residues. Looked up from germline, CDR1 is SGHAT and CDR2 is FQDESV (reference sequence). The CDR3 protein is CASGRQDTQYF. DNA of the CDR3: TGTGCCAGTGGACGGCAAGATACGCAGTATTTT.

The sample holds many counts of this clonotype. This chain uses TRBV12-3 or TRBV12-4 with TRBJ2-3; a possible D gene is TRBD1 (5 bases). The CDR3 covers 15 residues. V dropped 3 bases and J dropped 4 bases, with 14 bases sitting between them. CDR3 amino acids: CASSFGVGVADTQYF. CDR3 in DNA: TGTGCCAGCAGTTTCGGTGTAGGGGTGGCAGATACGCAGTATTTT.

This clonotype was counted many times. CDR3 region: CASSPGGGGTDTQYF. The DNA for the CDR3 is TGTGCCAGCAGCCCGGGGGGGGGAGGCACAGATACGCAGTATTTT. V is TRBV3-1 and J is TRBJ2-3, with 8 bases matching TRBD2. The CDR3 spans 15 residues. The V and J ends lost 4 bases and 1 base, in that order; junction bases with no gene match: 4. The germline CDR1 and CDR2 sequences are LGHDT and YNNKEL (reference sequence).

This clonotype was seen at least ten times. V usage is TRBV12-3 or TRBV12-4 and J usage is TRBJ1-5; unclear D gene. The CDR3 runs 14 residues. V lost 6 bases and J lost 7, with 16 bases in between. CDR3: CASSPSTLTQPQHF. The CDR3 DNA reads TGTGCCAGCAGCCCTAGCACCCTCACCCAGCCCCAGCATTTT.

This clonotype showed up many times. The rearrangement links TRBV5-1 to TRBJ2-3, with 11 positions matching TRBD2. The CDR3 runs to 16 residues. V was clipped by 0 bases and J by 1 base; unmatched bases: 1. Germline V gene lookup returns CDR1 SGHRS and CDR2 YFSETQ. CDR3 region: CASSLGLAGRTDTQYF. CDR3 coding DNA: TGCGCCAGCAGCTTGGGACTAGCGGGGCGCACAGATACGCAGTATTTT.

This clonotype was seen ten or more times. The chain employs TRBV6-1 and TRBJ2-7; tentatively, D is TRBD1 or TRBD2 (5 bases each). The CDR3 covers 16 residues. V lost 3 bases to trimming and J lost 3 bases, with 18 bases between them. Looked up from germline, CDR1 is MNHNS and CDR2 is SASEGT. The CDR3 region is CASSDQDRDRVYEQYF. The DNA for the CDR3 is TGTGCCAGCAGTGACCAGGACCGGGACCGAGTCTACGAGCAGTACTTC.

The chain is built from TRBV20-1 and TRBJ1-5; perhaps TRBD1 as D (5 bases). Germline assignment: CDR1 DFQATT and CDR2 SNEGSKA (reference sequence). V lost 6 bases and J lost 4, with 16 bases in between. The CDR3 covers 14 residues. CDR3 sequence: CSASGRDQNQPQHF. The CDR3 nucleotides are TGCAGTGCCAGCGGGAGGGACCAAAATCAGCCCCAGCATTTT.

The chain has TRBV6-5 and TRBJ1-1; D is perhaps TRBD1 (6 bases). The germline V gene has CDR1 MNHEY and CDR2 SVGAGI. V lost 5 bases and J 0 bases, leaving 10 bases between the germline ends. The CDR3 runs to 14 residues. CDR3 residues: CASSRTGLNTEAFF. The CDR3, as DNA: TGTGCCAGCAGTCGAACAGGGTTGAACACTGAAGCTTTCTTT.

This clonotype has ten or more counts. The chain is built from TRBV12-3 or TRBV12-4 and TRBJ1-5; D uncertain. V was shortened by 6 bases and J by 2 bases, with 29 bases between the two germline ends. The CDR3 consists of 20 residues. CDR3 sequence reads: CASSSSPAWTHGEGNQPQHF. The CDR3 nucleotides read TGTGCCAGCAGCAGTAGCCCCGCCTGGACTCACGGAGAGGGCAATCAGCCCCAGCATTTT.

The table lists this clonotype with many counts. The chain uses TRBV5-4 and TRBJ2-1; 7 nucleotides agree with TRBD1. Germline assignment: CDR1 SGHNT and CDR2 YYREEE (reference sequence). V was clipped by 5 bases and J by 4 bases; unmatched bases: 9. This CDR3 has 15 residues. CDR3 sequence: CASRSRQGAYNEQFF. The DNA of the CDR3 is TGTGCCAGCAGATCGCGACAGGGAGCATACAATGAGCAGTTCTTC.

This clonotype appeared many times. V is TRBV11-2 and J is TRBJ2-7; possible D gene TRBD1, 5 bases. The CDR3 is made up of 14 amino acids. Per germline, CDR1 SGHAT and CDR2 FQNNGV. V was shortened by 5 bases and J by 0 bases, with 11 bases between the two germline ends. CDR3 sequence reads: CASSDQGTSYEQYF. The CDR3 DNA reads as TGTGCCAGCAGCGATCAGGGTACCTCCTACGAGCAGTACTTC.

This clonotype was found many times. The gene calls are TRBV18 and TRBJ1-2, with D unclear. Between the trimmed V and J ends, which lost 6 bases and 10 bases, there was a span of 15 bases. The CDR3 has 12 residues. In germline, CDR1 is KGHSH, CDR2 LQKENI. As DNA, the CDR3 is TGTGCCAGCTCCGGGGAGGGTCGTGACTACACCTTC. This sequence encodes CASSGEGRDYTF.

This clonotype was recorded at least ten times. This chain links TRBV7-9 with TRBJ2-7; the match to TRBD1 covers 7 bases. The CDR3 is made up of 16 amino acids. J lost 5 bases, V lost 2 bases, and 12 bases had no gene match. Germline-derived CDR1 and CDR2 are SEHNR and FQNEAQ (reference sequence). CDR3 residues: CASSLRQGKIAHEQYF. As DNA, the CDR3 is TGTGCCAGCAGCTTACGACAGGGTAAGATCGCCCACGAGCAGTACTTC. The full variable domain, rest sourced from reference TRBV7-9 and TRBJ2-7, is DTGVSQNPRHKITKRGQNVTFRCDPISEHNRLYWYRQTLGQGPEFLTYFQNEAQLEKSRLLSDRFSAERPKGSFSTLEIQRTEQGDSAMYLCASSLRQGKIAHEQYFGPGTRLTVT.

This clonotype was counted many times. The chain employs TRBV6-2 or TRBV6-3 and TRBJ2-1; 10 bases are a match to TRBD2. After removal of 4 bases from V and 3 bases from J, the junction contained 3 bases not matched to a gene. Germline V lookup: CDR1 MNHEY, CDR2 SVGEGT. CDR3 length equals 15 residues. The CDR3 protein is CASSSVAGGYNEQFF. The DNA of the CDR3 is TGTGCCAGCAGTTCTGTAGCGGGGGGCTACAATGAGCAGTTCTTC.

Many counts were recorded for this clonotype. This sequence joins TRBV20-1 and TRBJ2-5; D possibly corresponds to TRBD1 (7 bases). Germline V gives CDR1 DFQATT, CDR2 SNEGSKA (reference sequence). This CDR3 is built from 16 residues. Trimming stripped 1 base from V and 0 bases from J, with 15 bases between. The CDR3, as DNA: TGCAGTGCTAGAGGGAGGGGGCCGCCGTACCAAGAGACCCAGTACTTC. It codes for CSARGRGPPYQETQYF.

This clonotype was counted ten times or more. The chain has TRBV11-2 and TRBJ1-3; weak D call: TRBD1 (5 bases). CDR1 SGHAT and CDR2 FQNNGV come from the germline V gene. The CDR3 length is 17 residues. Trimming removed 5 bases from V and 0 bases from J, with 17 bases in between. The CDR3: CASSLRPTGASGNTIYF. CDR3 nucleotides: TGTGCCAGCAGCCTAAGGCCTACAGGTGCCTCTGGAAACACCATATATTTT.